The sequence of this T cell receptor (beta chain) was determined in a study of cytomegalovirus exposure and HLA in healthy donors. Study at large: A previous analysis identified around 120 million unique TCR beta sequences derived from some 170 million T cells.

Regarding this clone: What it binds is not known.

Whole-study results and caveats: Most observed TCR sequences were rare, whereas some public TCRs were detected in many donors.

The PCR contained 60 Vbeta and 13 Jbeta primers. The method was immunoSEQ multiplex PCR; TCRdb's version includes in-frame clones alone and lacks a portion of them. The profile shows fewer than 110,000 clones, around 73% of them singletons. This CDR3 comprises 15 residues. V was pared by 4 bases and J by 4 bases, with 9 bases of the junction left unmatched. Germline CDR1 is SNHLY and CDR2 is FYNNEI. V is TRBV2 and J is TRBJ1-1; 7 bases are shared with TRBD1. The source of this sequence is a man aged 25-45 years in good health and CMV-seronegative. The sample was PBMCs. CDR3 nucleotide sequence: TGTGCCAGCAGTGGGGACAGCCCCCTGATCACTGAAGCTTTCTTT. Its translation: CASSGDSPLITEAFF.